The 14 T cell receptor beta chains presented below share a single source sample, sequenced in a study of cytomegalovirus exposure and HLA in healthy donors. It was with 60 Vbeta and 13 Jbeta primers that the PCR ran. Profiling relied on immunoSEQ multiplex PCR, and the TCRdb table lists in-frame clones only, not all of them. Among approximately 180,000 clones, around 81% were seen once, and the ten largest hold approximately 1.8%. Sequencing input: PBMCs. Source of these receptors: a man between 18 and 35 years old in good health and CMV-seronegative.

This clone was seen only a few times. In nucleotides, the CDR3 is TGCAGCGTTGATTTCCTCACAGGCTCTTTTGGCTACACCTTC. This gives the protein CSVDFLTGSFGYTF. The J gene is TRBJ1-2, the V gene TRBV29-1; perhaps TRBD1 as D (5 bases). In germline, CDR1 is SQVTM, CDR2 ANQGSEA. The CDR3 spans 14 residues. Trimming removed 3 bases at V and 7 bases at J, with 18 bases between. The full variable domain, in which reference TRBV29-1 and TRBJ1-2 provide the parts outside the CDR3, is SAVISQKPSRDICQRGTSLTIQCQVDSQVTMMFWYRQQPGQSLTLIATANQGSEATYESGFVIDKFPISRPNLTFSTLTVSNMSPEDSSIYLCSVDFLTGSFGYTFGSGTRLTVV.

V is TRBV5-6 and J is TRBJ2-1; D gene ambiguous. Trimming removed 0 bases at V and 9 bases at J, with 13 bases between. The CDR3 extends over 14 amino acids. Germline loops: CDR1 SGHDT, CDR2 YYEEEE. CDR3 bases: TGTGCCAGCAGCTTGGGGGCCCCCCGTCCTGAGCAGTTCTTC. Translated: CASSLGAPRPEQFF. The full variable domain, completed using reference TRBV5-6 and TRBJ2-1, is DAGVTQSPTHLIKTRGQQVTLRCSPKSGHDTVSWYQQALGQGPQFIFQYYEEEERQRGNFPDRFSGHQFPNYSSELNVNALLLGDSALYLCASSLGAPRPEQFFGPGTRLTVL.

The genes are TRBV19 and TRBJ2-1; D may be TRBD1 (7 bases). V was pared by 5 bases and J by 4 bases, with 27 bases between. This CDR3 is built from 19 residues. Germline loops: CDR1 LNHDA, CDR2 SQIVND (reference sequence). CDR3: CASSFLDRSTGGKYNEQFF. Here the CDR3 DNA reads TGTGCCAGTAGTTTTCTGGACAGGAGTACTGGCGGGAAATACAATGAGCAGTTCTTC.

The chain has TRBV7-9 and TRBJ2-7; D might be TRBD2 (6 bases). The germline V gene encodes CDR1 SEHNR and CDR2 FQNEAQ (reference sequence). The CDR3 length is 9 residues. V was clipped by 10 bases and J by 7 bases, with 8 bases between them. In nucleotides, the CDR3 is TGTGCCACCGGGGGTGAGCAGTACTTC. It yields the protein CATGGEQYF. The variable domain in full, completed from reference TRBV7-9 and TRBJ2-7, reads DTGVSQNPRHKITKRGQNVTFRCDPISEHNRLYWYRQTLGQGPEFLTYFQNEAQLEKSRLLSDRFSAERPKGSFSTLEIQRTEQGDSAMYLCATGGEQYFGPGTRLTVT.

This chain links TRBV7-2 with TRBJ1-5, with a possible D match to TRBD1 (6 bases). The CDR3 covers 15 residues. Germline CDR1 and CDR2: SGHTA and FQGNSA. Trimming took 5 bases from V and 3 from J, leaving 14 bases between them. The CDR3 region is CASSLSGGFNQPQHF. As DNA, the CDR3 is TGTGCCAGCAGCCTCTCGGGGGGCTTCAATCAGCCCCAGCATTTT.

This chain connects TRBV6-6 to TRBJ2-7; possibly TRBD2 for D (5 bases). V dropped 6 bases and J dropped 1 base, with 13 bases sitting between them. CDR1 MNHNY and CDR2 SVGAGI come from the germline V gene (reference sequence). The CDR3 runs 14 residues. This CDR3 reads CASRTMATSYEQYF. The CDR3 nucleotides read TGTGCCAGCAGGACTATGGCTACTTCCTACGAGCAGTACTTC.

V usage is TRBV7-2 and J usage is TRBJ2-1; 10 bases line up with TRBD2. Germline V gene lookup returns CDR1 SGHTA and CDR2 FQGNSA. With 2 bases clipped from V and 7 bases from J, the junction kept 5 bases outside the gene matches. The CDR3 contains 15 residues. CDR3 in DNA: TGTGCCAGCAGCTTATTCGGACTAGCGGCAAATGAGCAGTTCTTC. It specifies CASSLFGLAANEQFF.

V and J are TRBV6-6 and TRBJ2-1; 10 nucleotides line up with TRBD1. Germline CDR1 MNHNY, CDR2 SVGAGI (reference sequence). The CDR3 extends over 16 amino acids. V shed 2 bases and J 8 bases; nucleotides not matched to a gene: 9. CDR3 DNA sequence: TGTGCCAGCAGTTACCCACGACAGGGGGCTGTGGATGAGCAGTTCTTC. This gives the protein CASSYPRQGAVDEQFF.

In this sample, this clone turned up once. This chain links TRBV6-5 with TRBJ2-6; a possible D gene is TRBD1 (5 bases). Per germline, CDR1 MNHEY and CDR2 SVGAGI. CDR3 length: 15 amino acids. Trimming took off 2 bases at V and 2 bases at J, with 7 bases between the two ends. CDR3: CASSYTRAGANVLTF. The CDR3 DNA reads as TGTGCCAGCAGTTACACCAGGGCTGGGGCCAACGTCCTGACTTTC.

CDR3 nucleotide sequence: TGTGCCAGCAGGGCAGGGGTCCAAGAGACCCAGTACTTC. Protein sequence: CASRAGVQETQYF. The chain links TRBV27 to TRBJ2-5, with a weak D call TRBD1 (6 bases). Germline V CDR1 and CDR2: MNHEY, SMNVEV (reference sequence). This CDR3 is built from 13 residues. The germline V and J ends were trimmed by 6 bases and 1 base, with 9 bases remaining between them.

The chain links TRBV7-2 to TRBJ2-6; 7 positions agree with TRBD1. Per germline, CDR1 SGHTA and CDR2 FQGNSA. The CDR3 covers 18 residues. V dropped 5 bases and J dropped 0; count of bases not matched to a gene: 10. CDR3 nucleotide sequence: TGTGCCAGCAGCCGGACCGGGACAGCAAACTCTGGGGCCAACGTCCTGACTTTC. This gives the protein CASSRTGTANSGANVLTF.

The V and J genes are TRBV7-8 and TRBJ2-1; 8 bases match TRBD1. The CDR3 length is 16 residues. Germline-derived CDR1 and CDR2 are SGHVS and FQNEAQ. V shed 0 bases and J 10 bases; nucleotides not matched to a gene: 11. CDR3 DNA sequence: TGTGCCAGCAGCTTAGCCCAGGGGGCGTTTAGCGGCGAGCAGTTCTTC. Amino acid sequence: CASSLAQGAFSGEQFF. The full variable domain, its missing parts supplied by reference TRBV7-8 and TRBJ2-1, is GAGVSQSPRYKVAKRGQDVALRCDPISGHVSLFWYQQALGQGPEFLTYFQNEAQLDKSGLPSDRFFAERPEGSVSTLKIQRTQQEDSAVYLCASSLAQGAFSGEQFFGPGTRLTVL.

This clone was detected once. The CDR3 spells CASKPQGSNQPQHF. The CDR3 DNA is TGTGCCAGCAAACCACAGGGTAGCAATCAGCCCCAGCATTTT. The rearrangement joins TRBV6-5 to TRBJ1-5; maybe TRBD1 (6 bases). Germline CDR1 reads MNHEY; CDR2 reads SVGAGI. The V end was cut by 7 bases, the J end by 0 bases, with 10 bases between. The CDR3 totals 14 residues.

The genes are TRBV7-2 and TRBJ2-2; the match to TRBD2 covers 7 bases. The J segment lost 7 bases and the V segment lost 5 bases, leaving 13 bases of the junction unmatched. Germline V gene sequence: CDR1 SGHTA, CDR2 FQGNSA. There are 16 residues in the CDR3. In DNA, the CDR3 is TGTGCCAGCAGCCCGATAGCGGGCCTCGTGAGCGGGGAGCTGTTTTTT. It encodes CASSPIAGLVSGELFF. The full variable domain, in which reference TRBV7-2 and TRBJ2-2 provide the parts outside the CDR3, is GAGVSQSPSNKVTEKGKDVELRCDPISGHTALYWYRQSLGQGLEFLIYFQGNSAPDKSGLPSDRFSAERTGGSVSTLTIQRTQQEDSAVYLCASSPIAGLVSGELFFGEGSRLTVL.